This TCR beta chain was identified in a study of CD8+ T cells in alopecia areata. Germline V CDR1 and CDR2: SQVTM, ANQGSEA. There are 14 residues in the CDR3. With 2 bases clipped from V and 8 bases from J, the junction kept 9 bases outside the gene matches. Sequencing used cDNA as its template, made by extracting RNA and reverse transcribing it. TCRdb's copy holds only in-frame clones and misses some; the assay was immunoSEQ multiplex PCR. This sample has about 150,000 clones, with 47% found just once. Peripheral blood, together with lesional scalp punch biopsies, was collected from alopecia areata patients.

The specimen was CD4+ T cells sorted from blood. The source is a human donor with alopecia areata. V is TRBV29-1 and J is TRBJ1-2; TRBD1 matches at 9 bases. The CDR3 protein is CSVEMGQGLRGYTF. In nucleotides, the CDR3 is TGCAGCGTTGAAATGGGACAGGGTTTGAGGGGCTACACCTTC.